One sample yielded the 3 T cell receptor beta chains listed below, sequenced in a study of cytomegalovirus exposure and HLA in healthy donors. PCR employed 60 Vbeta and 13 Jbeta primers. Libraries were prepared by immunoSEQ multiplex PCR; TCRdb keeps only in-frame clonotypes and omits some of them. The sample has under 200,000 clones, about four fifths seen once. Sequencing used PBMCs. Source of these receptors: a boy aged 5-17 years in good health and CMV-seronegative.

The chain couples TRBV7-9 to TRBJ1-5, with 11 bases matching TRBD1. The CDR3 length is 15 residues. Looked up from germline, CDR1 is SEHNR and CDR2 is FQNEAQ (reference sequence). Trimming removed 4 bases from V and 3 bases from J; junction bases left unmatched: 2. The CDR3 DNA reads TGTGCCAGCAGCTCGGACAGGGGGCCCAATCAGCCCCAGCATTTT. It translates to CASSSDRGPNQPQHF.

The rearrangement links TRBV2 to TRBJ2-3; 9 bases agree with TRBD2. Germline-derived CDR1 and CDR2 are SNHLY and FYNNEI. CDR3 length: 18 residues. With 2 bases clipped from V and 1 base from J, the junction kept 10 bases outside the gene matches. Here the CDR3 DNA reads TGTGCCAGCAGTGAAATGACTAGCGGAATATCTCGCACAGATACGCAGTATTTT. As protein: CASSEMTSGISRTDTQYF.

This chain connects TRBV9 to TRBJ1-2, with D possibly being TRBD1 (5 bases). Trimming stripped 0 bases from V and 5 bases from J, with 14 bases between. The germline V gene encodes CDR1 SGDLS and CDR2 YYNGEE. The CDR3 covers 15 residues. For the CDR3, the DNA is TGTGCCAGCAGCGTAGCCCAGACCGGGGGGTATGGCTACACCTTC. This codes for CASSVAQTGGYGYTF.